This TCR beta chain was sequenced during a study of T-cell reconstitution after alpha-beta-depleted transplantation in children. This clonotype showed up many times. Germline loops: CDR1 SGHRS, CDR2 YFSETQ. This CDR3 spans 16 amino acids. Losses at the gene ends were 3 bases for V and 4 bases for J; bases not matched to a gene: 10. Unique molecular identifiers tagged the TCRbeta library. One entry per CDR3 protein results from TCRdb running MiXCR on the PCR reads. The sample holds hundreds of thousands of distinct CDR3 sequences, over 8% seen once. The chain employs TRBV5-1 and TRBJ1-2; TRBD1 matches 9 bases. This clonotype was sampled from a human donor who donated a stem cell graft to a child with SCID. The sequencing here drew on PBMCs from the stem cell graft donor, taken from the stem cell graft. CDR3 nucleotide sequence: TGCGCCAGCAGCTCATACCCGGGACAGGGCGGCTATGGCTACACCTTC. Protein product: CASSSYPGQGGYGYTF.